This T cell receptor (beta chain) was captured in a study of cytomegalovirus exposure and HLA in healthy donors. Study-wide points: There was a cluster of highly shared sequence variants that was likely a sequencing artifact. What a later analysis showed was that several of the most significant clusters appeared linked to common viral pathogens.

The donors comprised healthy bone marrow donors. The CDR3 spans 13 residues. V was pared by 7 bases and J by 5 bases, with 14 bases between. The germline gives CDR1 SGHTA, CDR2 FQGNSA. The PCR employed 60 Vbeta primers together with 13 Jbeta primers. Clones were read by immunoSEQ multiplex PCR, and TCRdb kept only the in-frame ones, dropping some. Of 300,000 or so clones in the sample, 84% were seen once. Concerning this clone itself: Antigen specificity is unknown.

This receptor was taken from a woman in her thirties or forties in good health and CMV-seropositive. The rearrangement uses TRBV7-2 and TRBJ2-5; a possible D gene is TRBD2 (6 bases). The sequenced sample was PBMCs. The CDR3 here is CASNQDRGETQYF. CDR3 DNA sequence: TGTGCCAGCAACCAGGACCGGGGGGAGACCCAGTACTTC.